This TCR beta chain is drawn from a study of regulatory T cells in long-lasting Graves disease. General study points: Relative to new patients (roughly 970), persistent patients exhibited greater sharing of public clonotypes (2,741). Peripheral blood, not thyroid tissue, was the sole material studied.

V was shortened by 0 bases and J by 3 bases, with 14 bases between the two germline ends. Germline CDR1 and CDR2: LGHDT and YNNKEL (reference sequence). This CDR3 spans 16 amino acids. As to time point: persistent/refractory GD, antithyroid drugs over 5 years with positive TRAb. From RNA extracted from PBMCs, the TCR library was made. American Thyroid Association guidelines defined Graves' disease diagnosis. This clonotype was observed a handful of times. Its antigen is as yet unknown. Investigators prepared the TCR beta libraries by applying iRepertoire HTBI primers and Arm-PCR of CDR3 regions. TCRdb fed the multiplex PCR reads into MiXCR, producing one record per CDR3 protein. The sample holds 430,000 or so distinct CDR3 sequences; 21% are singletons and the top ten take roughly an eighth.

This clonotype originated in a female donor with Graves disease. J is TRBJ2-5 and V is TRBV3-1; D gene uncertain. Sequencing was performed on peripheral blood mononuclear cells (PBMCs), taken when the disease was refractory, from a patient treated with antithyroid drugs. DNA for the CDR3: TGTGCCAGCAGCCAAGAAGAAGGCTCCCATAAAGAGACCCAGTACTTC. This gives the protein CASSQEEGSHKETQYF.